This record covers a single T cell receptor (beta chain). Its antigen is as yet unknown. This entry comes from a study of T cells expressing NK-cell markers. Study context: The TCR beta repertoires originated in sorted CD3+CD56+NKG2C+, CD3+CD56+NKG2C- and CD3+CD56-NKG2C+ T cells. Overall study findings and caveats: In five or six donors, dominant NKG2C+ clonotypes were roughly 1.0-8% of CD8+ T cells.

TCRdb derives one entry per CDR3 protein from the 5' RACE reads, leaving out DNA. This table holds 300,000 to 500,000 distinct CDR3 sequences. Germline CDR1 is DFQATT and CDR2 is SNEGSKA (reference sequence). This CDR3 has 13 residues. What was sequenced was blood T cells: a sorted CD56 or NKG2C T cell subset, CD4+ or CD8+ T cells, or bulk PBMC T cells (not recorded which). J is TRBJ1-2 and V is TRBV20-1. The clonotype originates from a woman aged 45-65 years in good health. CDR3 amino acids: CSARAGSNYGYTF.